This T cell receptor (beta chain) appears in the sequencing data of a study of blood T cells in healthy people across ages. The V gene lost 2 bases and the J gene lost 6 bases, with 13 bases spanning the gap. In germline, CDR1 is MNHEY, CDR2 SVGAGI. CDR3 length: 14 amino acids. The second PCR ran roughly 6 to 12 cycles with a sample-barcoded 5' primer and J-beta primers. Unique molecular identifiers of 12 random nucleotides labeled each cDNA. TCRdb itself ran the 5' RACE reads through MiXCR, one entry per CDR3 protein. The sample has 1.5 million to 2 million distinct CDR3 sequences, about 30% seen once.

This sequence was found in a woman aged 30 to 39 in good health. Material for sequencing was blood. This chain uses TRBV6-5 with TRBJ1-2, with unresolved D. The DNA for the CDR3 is TGTGCCAGCAGTTACGGCGGACGGACCCATGGCTACACCTTC. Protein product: CASSYGGRTHGYTF.